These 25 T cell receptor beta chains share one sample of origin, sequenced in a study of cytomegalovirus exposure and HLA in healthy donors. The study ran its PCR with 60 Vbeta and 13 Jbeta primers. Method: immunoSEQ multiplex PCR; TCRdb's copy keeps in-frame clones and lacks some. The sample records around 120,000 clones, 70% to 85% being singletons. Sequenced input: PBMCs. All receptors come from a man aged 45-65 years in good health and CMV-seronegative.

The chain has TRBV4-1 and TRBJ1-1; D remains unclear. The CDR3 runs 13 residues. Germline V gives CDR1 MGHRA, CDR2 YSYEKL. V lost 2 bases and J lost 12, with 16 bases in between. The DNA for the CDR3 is TGCGCCAGCAGCCAAACCCCGAGGGATCGCCCTTTCTTT. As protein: CASSQTPRDRPFF.

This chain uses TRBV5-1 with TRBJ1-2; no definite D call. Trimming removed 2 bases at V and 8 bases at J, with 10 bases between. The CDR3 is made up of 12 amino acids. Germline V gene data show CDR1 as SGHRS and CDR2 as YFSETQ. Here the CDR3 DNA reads TGCGCCAGCAGCTTATACAGAGACGGCTACACCTTC. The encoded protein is CASSLYRDGYTF.

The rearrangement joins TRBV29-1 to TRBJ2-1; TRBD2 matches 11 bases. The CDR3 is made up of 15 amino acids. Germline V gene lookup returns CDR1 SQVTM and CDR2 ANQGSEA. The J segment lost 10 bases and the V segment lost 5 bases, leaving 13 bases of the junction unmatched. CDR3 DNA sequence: TGCAGCGTTTCCCTCACTAGCGGGGGACCGCAAGAGCAGTTCTTC. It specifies CSVSLTSGGPQEQFF.

CDR3 bases: TGTGCCAGCACGAATACGGACATCACAGATACGCAGTATTTT. This sequence encodes CASTNTDITDTQYF. The rearrangement links TRBV7-9 to TRBJ2-3, with D possibly TRBD1 on 5 matching bases. The germline CDR1 and CDR2 sequences are SEHNR and FQNEAQ (reference sequence). The CDR3 sequence is 14 residues long. The germline V and J ends were trimmed by 7 bases and 2 bases, with 13 bases remaining between them. Variable domain in full (rest from reference TRBV7-9 and TRBJ2-3): DTGVSQNPRHKITKRGQNVTFRCDPISEHNRLYWYRQTLGQGPEFLTYFQNEAQLEKSRLLSDRFSAERPKGSFSTLEIQRTEQGDSAMYLCASTNTDITDTQYFGPGTRLTVL.

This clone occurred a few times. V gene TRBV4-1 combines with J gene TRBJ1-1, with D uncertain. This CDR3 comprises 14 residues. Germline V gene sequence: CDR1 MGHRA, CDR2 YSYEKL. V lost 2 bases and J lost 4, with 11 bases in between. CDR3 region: CASSQLRSFTEAFF. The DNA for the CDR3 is TGCGCCAGCAGCCAACTAAGGAGCTTCACTGAAGCTTTCTTT.

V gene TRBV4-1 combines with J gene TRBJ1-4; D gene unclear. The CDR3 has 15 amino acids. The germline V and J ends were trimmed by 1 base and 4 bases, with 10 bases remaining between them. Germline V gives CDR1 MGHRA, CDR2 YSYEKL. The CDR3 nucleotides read TGCGCCAGCAGCCAAGTTTCAGTATTTAATGAAAAACTGTTTTTT. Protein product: CASSQVSVFNEKLFF.

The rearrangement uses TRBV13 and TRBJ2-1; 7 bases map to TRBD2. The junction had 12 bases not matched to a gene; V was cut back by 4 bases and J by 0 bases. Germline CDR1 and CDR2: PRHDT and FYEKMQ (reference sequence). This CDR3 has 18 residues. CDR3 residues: CASSSQGREISSYNEQFF. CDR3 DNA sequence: TGTGCCAGCAGCTCCCAAGGGAGGGAAATTAGCTCCTACAATGAGCAGTTCTTC.

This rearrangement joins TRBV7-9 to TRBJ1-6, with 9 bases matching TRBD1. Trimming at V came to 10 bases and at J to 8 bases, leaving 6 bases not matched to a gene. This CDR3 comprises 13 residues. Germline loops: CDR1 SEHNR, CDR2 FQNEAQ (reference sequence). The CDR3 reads CAITGGLDSPLHF. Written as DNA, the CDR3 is TGTGCCATAACAGGGGGCCTTGATTCACCCCTCCACTTT.

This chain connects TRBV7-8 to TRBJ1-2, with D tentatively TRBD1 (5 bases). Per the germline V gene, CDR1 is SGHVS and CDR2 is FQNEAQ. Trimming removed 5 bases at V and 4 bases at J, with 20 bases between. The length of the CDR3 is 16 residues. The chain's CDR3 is CASSPSVAGRGYGYTF. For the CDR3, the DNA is TGTGCCAGCAGCCCGTCCGTGGCCGGAAGGGGCTATGGCTACACCTTC.

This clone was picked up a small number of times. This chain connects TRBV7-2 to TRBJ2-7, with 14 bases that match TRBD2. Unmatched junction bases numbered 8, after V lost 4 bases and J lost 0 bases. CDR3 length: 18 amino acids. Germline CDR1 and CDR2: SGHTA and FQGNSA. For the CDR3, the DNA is TGTGCCAGCAGCTCCAGGCCAGGGACTAGCGGGGGCTCCTACGAGCAGTACTTC. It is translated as CASSSRPGTSGGSYEQYF.

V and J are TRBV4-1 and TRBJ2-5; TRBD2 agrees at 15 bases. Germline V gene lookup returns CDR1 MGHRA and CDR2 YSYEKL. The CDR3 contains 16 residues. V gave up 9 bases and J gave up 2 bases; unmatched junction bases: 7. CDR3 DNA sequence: TGCGCCAGTACGGGACTAGCGGGGGGCTGGCAAGAGACCCAGTACTTC. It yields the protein CASTGLAGGWQETQYF.

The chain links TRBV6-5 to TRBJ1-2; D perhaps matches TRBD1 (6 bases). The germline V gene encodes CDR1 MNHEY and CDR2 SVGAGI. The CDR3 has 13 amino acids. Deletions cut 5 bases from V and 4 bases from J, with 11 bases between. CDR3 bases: TGTGCCAGCAGTAAAAGAGGGGGCTATGGCTACACCTTC. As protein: CASSKRGGYGYTF.

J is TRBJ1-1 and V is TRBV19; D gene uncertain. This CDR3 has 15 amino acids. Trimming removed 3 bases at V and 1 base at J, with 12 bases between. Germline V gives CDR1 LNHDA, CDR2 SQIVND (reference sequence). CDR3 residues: CASSIYPGSNTEAFF. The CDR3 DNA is TGTGCCAGTAGTATTTATCCAGGCTCGAACACTGAAGCTTTCTTT.

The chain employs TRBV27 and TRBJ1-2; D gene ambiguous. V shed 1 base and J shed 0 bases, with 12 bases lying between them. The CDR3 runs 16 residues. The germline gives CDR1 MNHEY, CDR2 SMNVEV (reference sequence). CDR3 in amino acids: CASSLYFEASNYGYTF. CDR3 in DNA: TGTGCCAGCAGTTTATACTTTGAGGCCTCTAACTATGGCTACACCTTC.

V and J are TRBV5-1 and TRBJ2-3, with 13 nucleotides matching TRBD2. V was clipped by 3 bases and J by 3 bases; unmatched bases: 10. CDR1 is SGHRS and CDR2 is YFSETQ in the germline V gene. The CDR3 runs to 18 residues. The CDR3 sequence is CASSSGVLAGGMTDTQYF. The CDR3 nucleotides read TGCGCCAGCAGCTCCGGCGTACTAGCGGGGGGGATGACAGATACGCAGTATTTT.

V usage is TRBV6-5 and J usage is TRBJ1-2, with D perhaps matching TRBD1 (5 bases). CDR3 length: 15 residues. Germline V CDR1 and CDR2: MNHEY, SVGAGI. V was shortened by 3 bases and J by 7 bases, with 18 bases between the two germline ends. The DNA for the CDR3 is TGTGCCAGCAGTTATAGGGTGGGAGGGGATGGTGGCTACACCTTC. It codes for CASSYRVGGDGGYTF.

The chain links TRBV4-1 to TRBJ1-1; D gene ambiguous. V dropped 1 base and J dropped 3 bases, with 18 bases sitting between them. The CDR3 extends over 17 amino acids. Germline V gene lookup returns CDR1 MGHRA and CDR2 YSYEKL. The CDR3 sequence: CASSQAPFIKRDTEAFF. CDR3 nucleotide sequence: TGCGCCAGCAGCCAAGCCCCCTTCATCAAGAGGGACACTGAAGCTTTCTTT.

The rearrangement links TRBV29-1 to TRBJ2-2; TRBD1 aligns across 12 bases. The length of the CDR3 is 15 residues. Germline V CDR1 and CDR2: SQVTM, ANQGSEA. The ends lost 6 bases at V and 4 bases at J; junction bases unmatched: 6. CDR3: CSVAGTGGFTGELFF. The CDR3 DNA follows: TGCAGCGTCGCCGGGACAGGGGGCTTCACCGGGGAGCTGTTTTTT.

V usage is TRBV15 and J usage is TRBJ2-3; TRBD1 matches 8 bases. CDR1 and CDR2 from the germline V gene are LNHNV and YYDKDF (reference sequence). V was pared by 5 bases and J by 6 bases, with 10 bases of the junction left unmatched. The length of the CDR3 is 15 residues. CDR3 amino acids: CATSPPGQGSDTQYF. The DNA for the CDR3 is TGTGCCACCAGCCCCCCCGGACAGGGATCGGATACGCAGTATTTT.

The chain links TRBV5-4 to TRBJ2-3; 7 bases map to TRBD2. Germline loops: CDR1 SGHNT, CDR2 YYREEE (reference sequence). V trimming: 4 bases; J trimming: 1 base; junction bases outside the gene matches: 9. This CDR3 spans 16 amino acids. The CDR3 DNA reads TGTGCCAGCAGCCCGGGCGGGGGACCCCGCACAGATACGCAGTATTTT. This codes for CASSPGGGPRTDTQYF.

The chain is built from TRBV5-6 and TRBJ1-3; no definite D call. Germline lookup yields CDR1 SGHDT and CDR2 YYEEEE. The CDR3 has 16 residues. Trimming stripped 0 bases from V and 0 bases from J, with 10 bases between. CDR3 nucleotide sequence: TGTGCCAGCAGCTTGGTCGGGAGATCCTCTGGAAACACCATATATTTT. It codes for CASSLVGRSSGNTIYF.

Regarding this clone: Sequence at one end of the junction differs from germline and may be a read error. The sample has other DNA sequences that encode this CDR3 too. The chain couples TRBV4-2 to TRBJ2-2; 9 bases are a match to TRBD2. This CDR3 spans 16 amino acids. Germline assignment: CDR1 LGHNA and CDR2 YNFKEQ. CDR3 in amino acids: CASSQEIAGATGELFF. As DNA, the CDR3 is TGTGCCAGTAGCCAAGAGATAGCGGGGGCGACCGGGGAGCTGTTTTTT.

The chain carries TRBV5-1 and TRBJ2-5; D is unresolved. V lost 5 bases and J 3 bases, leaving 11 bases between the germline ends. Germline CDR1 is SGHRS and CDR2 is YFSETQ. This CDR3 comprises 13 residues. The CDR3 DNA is TGCGCCAGCAGTTTGTATCCCGAAGAGACCCAGTACTTC. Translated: CASSLYPEETQYF.

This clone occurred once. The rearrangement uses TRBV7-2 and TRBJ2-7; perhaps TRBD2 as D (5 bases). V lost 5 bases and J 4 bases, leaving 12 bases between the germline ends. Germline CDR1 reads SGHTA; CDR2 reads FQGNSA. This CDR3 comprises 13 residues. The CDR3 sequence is CASSARRGYEQYF. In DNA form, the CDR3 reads TGTGCCAGCAGCGCCAGACGGGGTTACGAGCAGTACTTC. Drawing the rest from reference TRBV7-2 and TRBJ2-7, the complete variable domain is GAGVSQSPSNKVTEKGKDVELRCDPISGHTALYWYRQSLGQGLEFLIYFQGNSAPDKSGLPSDRFSAERTGGSVSTLTIQRTQQEDSAVYLCASSARRGYEQYFGPGTRLTVT.

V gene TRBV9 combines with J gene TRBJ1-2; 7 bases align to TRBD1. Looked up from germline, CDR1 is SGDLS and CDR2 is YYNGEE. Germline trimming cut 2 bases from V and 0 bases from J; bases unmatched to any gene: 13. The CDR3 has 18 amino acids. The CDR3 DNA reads TGTGCCAGCAGCGTCCCCCCCGGGACAGCAACTACTAACTATGGCTACACCTTC. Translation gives CASSVPPGTATTNYGYTF.